This TCR beta chain was recovered during a study of vaccination and CD4 T cells after COVID-19 (dated by TCRdb to 2021 to 2024). With regard to the full study: The convalescent cohort comprised six males and four females, including two Hispanic individuals, seven Caucasians, two Asians and one multiracial person. Post-vaccine blood samples were taken a median of about 72 days after the second vaccine dose, with a range of 14 to 241 days. Control cultures received a CEFX viral epitope pool as the positive control, an HIV-1 Nef peptide pool as the negative control, or no peptide. Participants received two doses of either the Pfizer-BioNTech BNT162b2 vaccine (n=8) or the Moderna mRNA-1273 vaccine (n=2). Post-COVID blood samples from convalescent patients were collected a median of around 100 days after diagnosis, with a range of about 35 to 180 days. Memory CD4+ T cell crossreactivity between SARS-CoV-2 and common cold coronavirus spike proteins was assessed at the TCR clonotype level in an earlier paper using these donors. Overlapping spike peptide pools from SARS-CoV-2 and from the common cold coronaviruses HCoV-NL63, HCoV-OC43 and HCoV-229E were used as culture stimuli. The spike-specific CD4+ TCR repertoire was compared before and after mRNA vaccination in under 11 COVID-19 convalescent patients and several infection-naive healthy vaccine recipients. What the authors observed across the whole study: The median count of SARS-CoV-2-reactive clonotypes went up from 20 to 25 after infection to approximately 40 after vaccination, although the change was not significant. The number of convalescent patients in the study was relatively small, and the study did not examine early timepoints following natural infection. Of the vaccine-specific clones found in convalescent patients, nearly all (304 of 307) were mono-reactive for SARS-CoV-2 spike instead of being cross-reactive with common cold coronaviruses. Among the post-vaccine SARS-CoV-2-reactive clones in convalescent patients, a median around 90% showed up only after vaccination, which suggests vaccine-specific priming.

To note about this clonotype: Its antigen has not been determined. Base qualities are not recorded, but no much larger clone differs from it by a single base.

The library was produced with PCR. DNA from cultured CD4+ T cells was subjected to TCR sequencing with the Oncomine TCR Beta short-read assay at the Johns Hopkins FTIC core. Genomic DNA was extracted from the cultured CD4+ T cells with the QIAamp micro DNA kit. The Oncomine TCR Beta libraries from cultured CD4+ T cells were pooled using unique dual indexes and then sequenced on an Illumina iSeq 100. Per the original workflow: Non-productive sequences were removed, and CDR3s that did not start with C, did not end with F or W, or were shorter than 7 amino acids were discarded. The MANAFEST web application was used to identify antigen-specific clonotypes by comparing peptide-stimulated wells against reference wells and other culture wells. An FDR below 0.05, an odds ratio above 5, and a productive frequency above 0.1% in at least two of three replicate wells were required for clones to be considered positive. Clonotypes that were significantly expanded in both SARS-CoV-2 spike wells and at least one common cold coronavirus spike condition were defined as cross-reactive. Similarity between CDR3 sequences was evaluated in R version 3.6.1 using Levenshtein distances (stringdist) and unrooted phylogenetic trees (ape). Clones were called with MiXCR by TCRdb after fastp trimmed the public reads at Q25, and only in-frame beta chains were retained. Rows with one shared CDR3 protein collapse into an entry with the most common genes and DNA. The V and J calls and clone size are TCRdb's, not the authors'. The sample includes several thousand distinct CDR3 sequences, with over 45% observed a single time. The ten most abundant clones make up around two fifths of the sample.

The treatment or condition label for this specimen denotes: roughly 11-day PBMC culture with coronavirus spike peptide pools or control peptides (ViraFEST assay). CD4+ T cells from unexposed donors were collected before the COVID-19 pandemic (2011-2018). The ViraFEST assay was used in the study, in which antigen-specific T cells were expanded with peptide pools and expanded clonotypes were subsequently identified by TCR sequencing. PBMCs were cultured at approximately 2 million per well in IMDM supplemented with 5% human AB serum and 8.5 to 10 IU/ml IL-2, with 9.5 to 10 ug/ml peptide pools added. Half of the culture medium was replaced with fresh IL-2-containing medium on days 3 and 7. After about 11 days of culture, CD4+ T cells were isolated by negative selection using the EasySep CD4+ T cell isolation kit. Unexposed donor CD4+ T cells were tested for reactivity to SARS-CoV-2 S and N and four common cold coronavirus spike pools, as cell number allowed. Ficoll-Paque Plus gradient centrifugation was used to isolate PBMCs from whole blood, and the isolated PBMCs were then either used fresh or cryopreserved at -140C. In general, triplicate wells were set up for every culture condition. Leukapheresis product for the unexposed donors was bought commercially.

A distance of 21 bases separates the germline ends of V and J, which lose 7 bases and 6 bases respectively. From the cysteine up to the phenylalanine, the CDR3 has a length of 15 residues. Kept here is only the CDR3 DNA, which spans 45 bases and is read in frame from base 1. Per the germline V gene (reference sequence), SEHNR is the CDR1 and FQNEAQ is the CDR2. The chain links TRBV7-9 with TRBJ1-1; no D gene can be assigned with confidence. The sequencing input was CD4+ T cells from blood, cultured in vitro. The receptor was derived from a human donor in good health. Read as DNA, the sequence is TGTGCCAGCACCAAAAAGGGAGCCGAGGCATCTGAAGCTTTCTTT. Translated, this is CASTKKGAEASEAFF. Reference TRBV7-9 and TRBJ1-1 genes cover what lies past the CDR3, so the full variable domain is DTGVSQNPRHKITKRGQNVTFRCDPISEHNRLYWYRQTLGQGPEFLTYFQNEAQLEKSRLLSDRFSAERPKGSFSTLEIQRTEQGDSAMYLCASTKKGAEASEAFFGQGTRLTVV.